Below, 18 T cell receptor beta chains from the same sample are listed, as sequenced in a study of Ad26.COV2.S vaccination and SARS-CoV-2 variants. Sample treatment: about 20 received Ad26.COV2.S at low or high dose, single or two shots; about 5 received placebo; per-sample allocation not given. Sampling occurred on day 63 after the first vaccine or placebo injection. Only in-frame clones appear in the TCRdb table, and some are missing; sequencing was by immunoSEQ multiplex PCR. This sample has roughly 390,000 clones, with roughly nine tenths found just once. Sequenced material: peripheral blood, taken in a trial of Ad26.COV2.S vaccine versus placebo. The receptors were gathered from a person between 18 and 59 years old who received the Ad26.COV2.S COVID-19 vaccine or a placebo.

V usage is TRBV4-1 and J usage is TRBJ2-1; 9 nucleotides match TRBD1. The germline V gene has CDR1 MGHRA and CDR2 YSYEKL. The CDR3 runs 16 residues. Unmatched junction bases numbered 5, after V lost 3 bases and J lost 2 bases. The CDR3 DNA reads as TGCGCCAGCAGCCAGCCCCGGGACAGGGCCTACAATGAGCAGTTCTTC. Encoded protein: CASSQPRDRAYNEQFF.

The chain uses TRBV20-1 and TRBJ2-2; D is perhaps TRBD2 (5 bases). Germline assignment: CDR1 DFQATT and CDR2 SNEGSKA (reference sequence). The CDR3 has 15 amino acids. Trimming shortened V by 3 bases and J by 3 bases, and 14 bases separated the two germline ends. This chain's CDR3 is CSASAASPHTGELFF. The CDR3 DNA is TGCAGTGCTAGTGCAGCTAGCCCTCACACCGGGGAGCTGTTTTTT.

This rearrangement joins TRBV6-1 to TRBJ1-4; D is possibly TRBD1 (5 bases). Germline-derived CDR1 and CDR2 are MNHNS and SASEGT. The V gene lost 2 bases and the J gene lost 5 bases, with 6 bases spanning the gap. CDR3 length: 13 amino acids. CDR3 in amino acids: CASSERDNEKLFF. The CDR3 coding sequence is TGTGCCAGCAGTGAAAGGGACAATGAAAAACTGTTTTTT.

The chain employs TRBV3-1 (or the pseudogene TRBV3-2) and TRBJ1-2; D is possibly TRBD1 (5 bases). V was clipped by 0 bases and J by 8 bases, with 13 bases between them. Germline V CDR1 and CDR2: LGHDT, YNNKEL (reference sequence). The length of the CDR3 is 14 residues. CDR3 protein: CASSQDLGTEGYTF. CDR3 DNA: TGTGCCAGCAGCCAAGATCTCGGGACCGAGGGCTACACCTTC.

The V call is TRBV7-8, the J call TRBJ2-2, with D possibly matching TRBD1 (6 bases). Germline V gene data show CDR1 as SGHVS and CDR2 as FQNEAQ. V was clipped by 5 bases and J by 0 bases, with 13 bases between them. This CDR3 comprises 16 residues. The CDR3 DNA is TGTGCCAGCAGCCTCCACAGGGCTCCGAACACCGGGGAGCTGTTTTTT. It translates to CASSLHRAPNTGELFF.

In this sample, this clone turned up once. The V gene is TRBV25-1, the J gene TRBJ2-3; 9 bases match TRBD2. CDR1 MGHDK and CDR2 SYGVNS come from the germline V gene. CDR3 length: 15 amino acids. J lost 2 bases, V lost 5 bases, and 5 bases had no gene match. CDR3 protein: CASSLTSGSTDTQYF. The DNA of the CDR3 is TGTGCCAGCAGTCTTACTAGCGGGTCCACAGATACGCAGTATTTT.

CDR3 bases: TGTGCCAGCAGCTCCACAGGGGGGTCTAATTCACCCCTCCACTTT. This sequence encodes CASSSTGGSNSPLHF. The chain is built from TRBV3-1 (or the pseudogene TRBV3-2) and TRBJ1-6; 8 bases are a match to TRBD1. The CDR3 has 15 amino acids. The V segment lost 5 bases and the J segment 6 bases; nucleotides outside the gene matches: 6. CDR1 and CDR2 (germline): LGHDT, YNNKEL (reference sequence).

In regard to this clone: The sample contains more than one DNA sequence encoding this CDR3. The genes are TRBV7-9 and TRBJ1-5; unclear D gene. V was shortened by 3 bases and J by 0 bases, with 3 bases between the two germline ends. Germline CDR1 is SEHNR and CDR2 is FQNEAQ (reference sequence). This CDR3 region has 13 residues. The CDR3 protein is CASSLNSNQPQHF. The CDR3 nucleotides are TGTGCCAGCAGCTTGAATAGCAATCAGCCCCAGCATTTT.

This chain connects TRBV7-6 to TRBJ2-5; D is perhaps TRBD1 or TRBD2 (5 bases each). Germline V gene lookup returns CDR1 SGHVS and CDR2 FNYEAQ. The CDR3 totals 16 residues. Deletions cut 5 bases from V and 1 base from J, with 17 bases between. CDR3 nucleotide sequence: TGTGCCAGCAGCCACCCGTTTCGGGACGCCCAAGAGACCCAGTACTTC. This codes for CASSHPFRDAQETQYF.

CDR3 nucleotides: TGTGCCAGCAGCCCCGACCCCTTTTCACCCCTCCACTTT. It translates to CASSPDPFSPLHF. This chain links TRBV3-1 (or the pseudogene TRBV3-2) with TRBJ1-6; no definite D call. The CDR3 length is 13 residues. V was shortened by 4 bases and J by 9 bases, with 10 bases between the two germline ends. Germline V gene data show CDR1 as LGHDT and CDR2 as YNNKEL (reference sequence).

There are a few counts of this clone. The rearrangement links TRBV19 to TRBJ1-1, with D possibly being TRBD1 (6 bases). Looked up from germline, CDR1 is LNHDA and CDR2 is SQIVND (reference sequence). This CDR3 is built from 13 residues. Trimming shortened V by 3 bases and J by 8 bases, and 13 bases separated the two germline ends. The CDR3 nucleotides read TGTGCCAGTAGTATTACAGGGACGGGAGAAGCTTTCTTT. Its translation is CASSITGTGEAFF. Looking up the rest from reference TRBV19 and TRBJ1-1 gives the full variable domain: DGGITQSPKYLFRKEGQNVTLSCEQNLNHDAMYWYRQDPGQGLRLIYYSQIVNDFQKGDIAEGYSVSREKKESFPLTVTSAQKNPTAFYLCASSITGTGEAFFGQGTRLTVV.

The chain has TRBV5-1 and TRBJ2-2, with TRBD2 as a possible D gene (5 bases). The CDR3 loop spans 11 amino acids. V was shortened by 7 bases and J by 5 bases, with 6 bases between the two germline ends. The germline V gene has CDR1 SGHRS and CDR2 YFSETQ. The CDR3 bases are TGCGCCAGCCGACTAACCGGGGAGCTGTTTTTT. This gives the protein CASRLTGELFF.

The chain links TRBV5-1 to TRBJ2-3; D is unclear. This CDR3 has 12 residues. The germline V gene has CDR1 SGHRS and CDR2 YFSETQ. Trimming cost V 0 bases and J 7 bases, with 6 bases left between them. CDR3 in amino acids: CASSLGGYTQYF. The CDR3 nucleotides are TGCGCCAGCAGCTTGGGGGGTTATACGCAGTATTTT.

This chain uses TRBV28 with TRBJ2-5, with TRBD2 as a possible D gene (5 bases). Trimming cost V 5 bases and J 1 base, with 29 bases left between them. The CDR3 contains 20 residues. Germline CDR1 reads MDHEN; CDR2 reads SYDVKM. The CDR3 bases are TGTGCCAGCAGTCCCCCCCCGTTCCCTAGCCGTTACCGCTCCCAAGAGACCCAGTACTTC. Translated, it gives CASSPPPFPSRYRSQETQYF.

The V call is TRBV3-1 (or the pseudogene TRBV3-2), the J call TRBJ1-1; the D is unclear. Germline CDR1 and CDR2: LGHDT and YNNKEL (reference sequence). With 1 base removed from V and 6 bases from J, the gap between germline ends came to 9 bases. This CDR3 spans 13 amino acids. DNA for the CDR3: TGTGCCAGCAGCCAAGGTGGGCCAGCTGAAGCTTTCTTT. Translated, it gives CASSQGGPAEAFF.

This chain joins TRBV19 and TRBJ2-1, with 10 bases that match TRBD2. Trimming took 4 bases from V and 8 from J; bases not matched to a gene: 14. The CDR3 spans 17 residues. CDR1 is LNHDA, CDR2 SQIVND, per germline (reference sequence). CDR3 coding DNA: TGTGCCAGTAGTACCCCCTTCTTAGCGGGGGGCGTGGATGAGCAGTTCTTC. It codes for CASSTPFLAGGVDEQFF.

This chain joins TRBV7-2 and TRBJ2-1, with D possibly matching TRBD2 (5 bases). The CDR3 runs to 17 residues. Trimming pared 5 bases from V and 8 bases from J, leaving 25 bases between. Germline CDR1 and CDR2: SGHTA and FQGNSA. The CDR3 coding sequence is TGTGCCAGCAGCCCGCAATCGGAACTAGTGATCCGACATGAGCAGTTCTTC. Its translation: CASSPQSELVIRHEQFF. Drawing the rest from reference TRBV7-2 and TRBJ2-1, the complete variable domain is GAGVSQSPSNKVTEKGKDVELRCDPISGHTALYWYRQSLGQGLEFLIYFQGNSAPDKSGLPSDRFSAERTGGSVSTLTIQRTQQEDSAVYLCASSPQSELVIRHEQFFGPGTRLTVL.

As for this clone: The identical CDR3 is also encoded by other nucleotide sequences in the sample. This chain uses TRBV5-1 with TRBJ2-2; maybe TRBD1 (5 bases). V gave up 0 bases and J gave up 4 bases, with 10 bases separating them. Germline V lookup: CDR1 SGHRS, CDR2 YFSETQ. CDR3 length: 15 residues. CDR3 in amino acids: CASSLGQGSTGELFF. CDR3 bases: TGCGCCAGCAGCTTGGGGCAGGGAAGCACCGGGGAGCTGTTTTTT.